The clone carrying this TCR beta chain was counted only a few times. Seattle's cohort entered during active infection and was followed longitudinally. Per the study methods: Amplification of reference gene primers was used by the study to estimate nucleated cell counts. Sequencing was performed with immunoSEQ multiplex PCR; in TCRdb, only in-frame clones are kept and a portion is missing. V and J calls and clone size are as listed in that table; D and trimming were resolved from the DNA. The sample carries tens of thousands of clones, 81% recorded once. These data come from a study of blood T cell repertoires in COVID-19. On the study more broadly: The United States, Italy and Spain supplied acute and convalescent COVID-19 samples. PBMCs, B-cell-depleted T cells, or T cells provided the cDNA or gDNA that made up the material.

Germline CDR1 and CDR2: MGHRA and YSYEKL. Unmatched junction bases numbered 6, after V lost 4 bases and J lost 9 bases. This CDR3 contains 13 residues. The sequencing input was peripheral blood. The V and J genes are TRBV4-1 and TRBJ2-1; the match to TRBD2 covers 7 bases. The clonotype originates from a man in his 70s with COVID-19, enrolled during active disease. In nucleotides, the CDR3 is TGCGCCAGCAGCCGGGAGGGACCCACTGAGCAGTTCTTC. Protein sequence: CASSREGPTEQFF.